This T cell receptor beta chain appears in the sequencing data of a study of CD8+ T cells in alopecia areata. Study observations and caveats: Affected scalp, especially in alopecia totalis/universalis, had a higher clonality than normal scalp did.

Concerning this clone itself: The antigen remains unidentified.

Following extraction, RNA underwent reverse transcription to cDNA, which served as the sequencing template. The table came from immunoSEQ multiplex PCR; TCRdb's copy has only in-frame clones and leaves some out. Of around 34,000 clones in the sample, 55% were seen once. Trimming cost V 3 bases and J 0 bases, with 10 bases left between them. This CDR3 comprises 15 residues. CDR1 is LGHNA and CDR2 is YSLEER in the germline V gene. The chain combines TRBV4-3 with TRBJ2-3, with D hard to call. This TCR was recovered from a human donor with alopecia areata. What was sequenced was NKG2D-high CD8+ T cells sorted from blood. The CDR3 spells CASSQNWVSTDTQYF. CDR3 coding DNA: TGCGCCAGCAGCCAGAACTGGGTTAGCACAGATACGCAGTATTTT.